One sample yielded the 28 T cell receptor beta chains listed below, sequenced in a study of T cell changes during pregnancy in multiple sclerosis. Data came from immunoSEQ multiplex PCR; TCRdb stores just in-frame clones and leaves some out. This repertoire shows about 51,000 clones, approximately 94% found once; its top ten account for 0.58%. The sequenced sample was CD4+ T cells from peripheral blood mononuclear cells, obtained in the second trimester of pregnancy. These receptors were obtained from a female donor with multiple sclerosis, enrolled in a pregnancy study.

This sequence joins TRBV2 and TRBJ2-1; 8 bases line up with TRBD1. CDR1 SNHLY and CDR2 FYNNEI come from the germline V gene. J was trimmed by 5 bases and V by 0 bases; bases with no gene match: 3. This CDR3 is built from 15 residues. The CDR3 region is CASSEARGLDNEQFF. CDR3 coding DNA: TGTGCCAGCAGTGAAGCCAGGGGGCTAGACAATGAGCAGTTCTTC.

This clone was seen only once. This rearrangement joins TRBV20-1 to TRBJ1-1, with D perhaps TRBD1 (5 bases). From germline, CDR1 is DFQATT and CDR2 SNEGSKA (reference sequence). The CDR3 contains 11 residues. The ends were cut back, 1 base at V and 8 bases at J, with 8 bases in the middle. The CDR3 sequence: CSARVTGEAFF. DNA of the CDR3: TGCAGTGCTAGAGTAACAGGAGAAGCTTTCTTT.

This sequence joins TRBV18 and TRBJ2-7; weak D call: TRBD2 (5 bases). Trimming removed 1 base at V and 6 bases at J, with 16 bases between. This CDR3 contains 15 residues. The germline CDR1 and CDR2 sequences are KGHSH and LQKENI. The CDR3 loop is CASSPQKPGGSEQYF. The CDR3, as DNA: TGTGCCAGCTCACCACAGAAACCCGGAGGTTCCGAGCAGTACTTC. Drawing the rest from reference TRBV18 and TRBJ2-7, the complete variable domain is NAGVMQNPRHLVRRRGQEARLRCSPMKGHSHVYWYRQLPEEGLKFMVYLQKENIIDESGMPKERFSAEFPKEGPSILRIQQVVRGDSAAYFCASSPQKPGGSEQYFGPGTRLTVT.

This chain connects TRBV13 to TRBJ1-1, with TRBD1 identical over 7 bases. Germline V gene sequence: CDR1 PRHDT, CDR2 FYEKMQ (reference sequence). The CDR3 covers 17 residues. V trimming: 6 bases; J trimming: 1 base; junction bases outside the gene matches: 14. CDR3 coding DNA: TGTGCCAGCAGAAAATTGACAGGGTCATACTCGAACACTGAAGCTTTCTTT. Amino acids: CASRKLTGSYSNTEAFF. Complete variable domain (other parts from reference TRBV13 and TRBJ1-1): AAGVIQSPRHLIKEKRETATLKCYPIPRHDTVYWYQQGPGQDPQFLISFYEKMQSDKGSIPDRFSAQQFSDYHSELNMSSLELGDSALYFCASRKLTGSYSNTEAFFGQGTRLTVV.

The rearrangement uses TRBV11-2 and TRBJ1-1; TRBD1 might be the D (6 bases). The ends were cut back, 5 bases at V and 1 base at J, with 11 bases in the middle. CDR3 size: 14 residues. Germline V CDR1 and CDR2: SGHAT, FQNNGV. CDR3 coding DNA: TGTGCCAGCAGCGCCCAACAGGGGAACACTGAAGCTTTCTTT. Encoded protein: CASSAQQGNTEAFF.

The gene calls are TRBV6-6 and TRBJ1-2, with D unresolved. CDR3 length: 12 amino acids. CDR1 and CDR2 (germline): MNHNY, SVGAGI (reference sequence). V lost 2 bases and J lost 5, with 6 bases in between. CDR3 protein: CASSYAAYGYTF. The DNA of the CDR3 is TGTGCCAGCAGTTACGCGGCGTATGGCTACACCTTC.

This rearrangement joins TRBV7-9 to TRBJ2-6; a possible D gene is TRBD1 (5 bases). Germline V gene data show CDR1 as SEHNR and CDR2 as FQNEAQ (reference sequence). The CDR3 consists of 17 residues. Trimming cost V 3 bases and J 0 bases, with 12 bases left between them. The CDR3 protein is CASSLTVKSSGANVLTF. CDR3 nucleotides: TGTGCCAGCAGCTTGACAGTAAAAAGCTCTGGGGCCAACGTCCTGACTTTC. The whole variable domain, remainder taken from reference TRBV7-9 and TRBJ2-6, is DTGVSQNPRHKITKRGQNVTFRCDPISEHNRLYWYRQTLGQGPEFLTYFQNEAQLEKSRLLSDRFSAERPKGSFSTLEIQRTEQGDSAMYLCASSLTVKSSGANVLTFGAGSRLTVL.

The chain recombines TRBV7-2 with TRBJ2-2; 11 positions agree with TRBD2. The CDR3 runs 15 residues. V dropped 3 bases and J dropped 7; count of bases not matched to a gene: 4. Germline-derived CDR1 and CDR2 are SGHTA and FQGNSA. The CDR3 coding sequence is TGTGCCAGCAGCTTGGGACTAGCGGAGGGCGGGGAGCTGTTTTTT. It translates to CASSLGLAEGGELFF. The full variable domain, in which reference TRBV7-2 and TRBJ2-2 provide the parts outside the CDR3, is GAGVSQSPSNKVTEKGKDVELRCDPISGHTALYWYRQSLGQGLEFLIYFQGNSAPDKSGLPSDRFSAERTGGSVSTLTIQRTQQEDSAVYLCASSLGLAEGGELFFGEGSRLTVL.

This clone was detected once. The gene calls are TRBV18 and TRBJ2-7; D unclear. Germline lookup yields CDR1 KGHSH and CDR2 LQKENI. The CDR3 runs to 14 residues. The germline V and J ends were trimmed by 2 bases and 4 bases, with 12 bases remaining between them. Here the CDR3 reads CASSPNLDTYEQYF. The DNA of the CDR3 is TGTGCCAGCTCACCAAACCTCGATACATACGAGCAGTACTTC.

The V gene is TRBV7-2, the J gene TRBJ1-2, with 7 bases identical to TRBD1. CDR1 SGHTA and CDR2 FQGNSA come from the germline V gene. The length of the CDR3 is 14 residues. V lost 5 bases, J lost 3 bases, and 6 bases stayed unmatched. The CDR3 loop reads CASSPPTGYYGYTF. The CDR3 DNA follows: TGTGCCAGCAGCCCACCGACAGGGTACTATGGCTACACCTTC.

This chain joins TRBV29-1 and TRBJ1-1; 11 nucleotides align to TRBD1. The V segment lost 7 bases and the J segment 4 bases; nucleotides outside the gene matches: 5. CDR3 length equals 13 residues. Germline-derived CDR1 and CDR2 are SQVTM and ANQGSEA. In DNA form, the CDR3 reads TGCAGCGCCGCCGGGACAGGGGGCACTGAAGCTTTCTTT. Translation: CSAAGTGGTEAFF.

This chain connects TRBV18 to TRBJ2-7, with 8 bases aligning to TRBD1. The CDR3 spans 14 residues. Looked up from germline, CDR1 is KGHSH and CDR2 is LQKENI. V shed 3 bases and J 4 bases; nucleotides not matched to a gene: 5. CDR3 DNA: TGTGCCAGCTCACCCGGGACAGGAGGATACGAGCAGTACTTC. Amino acid sequence: CASSPGTGGYEQYF.

The chain is built from TRBV7-8 and TRBJ1-5; D might be TRBD1 (6 bases). V was pared by 4 bases and J by 3 bases, with 13 bases between. The CDR3 sequence is 15 residues long. Germline lookup yields CDR1 SGHVS and CDR2 FQNEAQ. The CDR3 spells CASSSGPGDNQPQHF. The CDR3 DNA reads TGTGCCAGCAGCTCGGGGCCAGGGGACAATCAGCCCCAGCATTTT.

V usage is TRBV7-8 and J usage is TRBJ2-3, with 8 bases fitting TRBD1. After removal of 2 bases from V and 3 bases from J, the junction contained 4 bases not matched to a gene. The germline gives CDR1 SGHVS, CDR2 FQNEAQ. The CDR3 loop spans 15 amino acids. This CDR3 is CASSLLQGATDTQYF. The CDR3 DNA reads as TGTGCCAGCAGCTTATTGCAGGGGGCGACAGATACGCAGTATTTT. The whole variable domain, remainder taken from reference TRBV7-8 and TRBJ2-3, is GAGVSQSPRYKVAKRGQDVALRCDPISGHVSLFWYQQALGQGPEFLTYFQNEAQLDKSGLPSDRFFAERPEGSVSTLKIQRTQQEDSAVYLCASSLLQGATDTQYFGPGTRLTVL.

The rearrangement links TRBV7-2 to TRBJ1-6, with D tentatively TRBD1 (6 bases). The CDR3 covers 20 residues. CDR1 SGHTA and CDR2 FQGNSA come from the germline V gene. Trimming took off 0 bases at V and 0 bases at J, with 18 bases between the two ends. In nucleotides, the CDR3 is TGTGCCAGCAGCTTAGCGCGTCTGGACAGTTTCAGCTCCTATAATTCACCCCTCCACTTT. Protein: CASSLARLDSFSSYNSPLHF.

This clone was found a few times. CDR3 loop: CASPRGRPNTEAFF. The CDR3 bases are TGCGCCAGCCCCCGCGGCCGGCCGAACACTGAAGCTTTCTTT. J is TRBJ1-1 and V is TRBV5-1, with D hard to call. The CDR3 runs 14 residues. Trimming took 7 bases from V and 1 from J, leaving 14 bases between them. From germline, CDR1 is SGHRS and CDR2 YFSETQ.

V and J are TRBV5-4 and TRBJ2-2, with D unresolved. This CDR3 region has 14 residues. Deletions cut 3 bases from V and 3 bases from J, with 9 bases between. Germline CDR1 and CDR2: SGHNT and YYREEE (reference sequence). CDR3 protein: CASSSPSYTGELFF. CDR3 coding DNA: TGTGCCAGCAGCTCCCCTTCTTACACCGGGGAGCTGTTTTTT.

The V call is TRBV7-2, the J call TRBJ2-7, with 12 bases matching TRBD2. CDR3 length: 17 residues. Germline V CDR1 and CDR2: SGHTA, FQGNSA. Trimming removed 5 bases from V and 3 bases from J; junction bases left unmatched: 11. CDR3 in DNA: TGTGCCAGCAGCGAACTAGCGGGGGGCCCCCCGCACTACGAGCAGTACTTC. It is translated as CASSELAGGPPHYEQYF.

The J gene is TRBJ2-7, the V gene TRBV14; 10 bases fit TRBD2. The germline V gene encodes CDR1 SGHDN and CDR2 FVKESK. The length of the CDR3 is 15 residues. V lost 0 bases, J lost 3 bases, and 2 bases stayed unmatched. The CDR3 region has the DNA TGTGCCAGCAGCCAAGATATAGCGGGGGGCTACGAGCAGTACTTC. Its translation: CASSQDIAGGYEQYF.

This clone was recorded once. V and J are TRBV5-5 and TRBJ2-7; 9 bases map to TRBD2. CDR3 length: 15 amino acids. J was trimmed by 1 base and V by 5 bases; bases with no gene match: 7. CDR1 SGHKS and CDR2 YYEKEE come from the germline V gene (reference sequence). CDR3 sequence reads: CASSSPGLASYEQYF. CDR3 nucleotides: TGTGCCAGCAGTTCCCCGGGACTAGCTTCCTACGAGCAGTACTTC.

J is TRBJ2-7 and V is TRBV11-2, with TRBD2 identical over 7 bases. This CDR3 region has 15 residues. CDR1 is SGHAT, CDR2 FQNNGV, per germline. The V segment lost 3 bases and the J segment 4 bases; nucleotides outside the gene matches: 9. The CDR3 coding sequence is TGTGCCAGCAGCTTGGGCCCAGCGGGGCCTTACGAGCAGTACTTC. Translation: CASSLGPAGPYEQYF. Full variable domain (missing parts from reference TRBV11-2 and TRBJ2-7): EAGVAQSPRYKIIEKRQSVAFWCNPISGHATLYWYQQILGQGPKLLIQFQNNGVVDDSQLPKDRFSAERLKGVDSTLKIQPAKLEDSAVYLCASSLGPAGPYEQYFGPGTRLTVT.

J is TRBJ1-2 and V is TRBV15, with a possible D match to TRBD1 (6 bases). CDR1 is LNHNV and CDR2 is YYDKDF in the germline V gene (reference sequence). There are 15 residues in the CDR3. V lost 1 base and J 0 bases, leaving 9 bases between the germline ends. The CDR3 nucleotides read TGTGCCACCAGCAGAGTGGGGACAACTAACTATGGCTACACCTTC. Protein sequence: CATSRVGTTNYGYTF.

This clone has a single count. V usage is TRBV11-1 and J usage is TRBJ1-2, with 8 bases lining up with TRBD1. The CDR3 extends over 14 amino acids. After removal of 0 bases from V and 8 bases from J, the junction contained 5 bases not matched to a gene. The germline V gene has CDR1 SGHAT and CDR2 FQDESV (reference sequence). The CDR3 region has the DNA TGTGCCAGCAGCTTAGCGGACAGGGTAGGCGGCTACACCTTC. It is translated as CASSLADRVGGYTF.

The V and J genes are TRBV10-3 and TRBJ2-5; 12 nucleotides match TRBD2. The ends lost 4 bases at V and 2 bases at J; junction bases unmatched: 2. Germline V gives CDR1 ENHRY, CDR2 SYGVKD. The CDR3 extends over 15 amino acids. The CDR3 reads CAISALAGGQETQYF. CDR3 bases: TGTGCCATCAGTGCCCTAGCGGGGGGGCAAGAGACCCAGTACTTC.

This chain uses TRBV2 with TRBJ2-5, with D maybe TRBD2 (6 bases). Germline CDR1 is SNHLY and CDR2 is FYNNEI. With 4 bases removed from V and 7 bases from J, the gap between germline ends came to 10 bases. The CDR3 length is 12 residues. For the CDR3, the DNA is TGTGCCAGCAGTGTTGTGCGGGGGACCCAGTACTTC. Its translation: CASSVVRGTQYF.

This clone was observed a single time. This chain links TRBV4-3 with TRBJ2-2, with 8 bases matching TRBD2. CDR1 is LGHNA, CDR2 YSLEER, per germline. The CDR3 runs 18 residues. V gave up 4 bases and J gave up 3 bases; unmatched junction bases: 13. CDR3 loop: CASSRSVFGRGDTGELFF. The CDR3 DNA reads TGCGCCAGCAGCCGCAGTGTTTTCGGGAGGGGGGACACCGGGGAGCTGTTTTTT.

V and J are TRBV10-3 and TRBJ2-2, with a tentative D call TRBD2 (5 bases). V was clipped by 11 bases and J by 3 bases, with 10 bases between them. The CDR3 has 12 residues. Germline CDR1 ENHRY, CDR2 SYGVKD. The CDR3 sequence is CASTGDTGELFF. DNA of the CDR3: TGTGCCTCCACCGGGGACACCGGGGAGCTGTTTTTT.

The chain uses TRBV21-1 and TRBJ2-7; TRBD1, as called in the table, went unchecked against the DNA. TRBV21-1 is designated a pseudogene. This CDR3 is built from 17 residues. The CDR3 here is CASSPQRGPTGAYEQYF. CDR3 nucleotide sequence: TGTGCCAGCAGCCCACAGAGGGGTCCAACAGGGGCCTACGAGCAGTACTTC.